This TCR beta chain was captured in a study of a mutant IDH1 vaccine in newly diagnosed glioma (dated by TCRdb to the early 2020s). With respect to the entire study: Vaccination began 4-6 weeks after radiotherapy alone, or alongside temozolomide cycles in the chemotherapy-containing groups. Six visits were used for peripheral blood collection: V03 (baseline), V05, V07, V10, V12 and V13. The week-35 safety follow-up was designated visit V12, and the week-47 end of study was designated visit V13. For exploratory analyses, fewer than 30 treated patients had longitudinal TCRB deep sequencing done wherever samples were available. Of the 32 patients who were treated, around 60% were male and about 40% were female, and the mean age was around 43 years. Before enrollment, most patients had been given radiochemotherapy with temozolomide as standard therapy, while the rest had received either radiotherapy alone or temozolomide alone. Overall study outcomes, separate from this receptor: The authors stated that sample limitations prevented analyses of patient blood samples from being reproduced. Immune responses induced by the vaccine were seen in 90% to 95% of patients across multiple MHC alleles. Availability determined which PBMC samples were chosen for TCRB deep sequencing. Pseudoprogression seemed to be unrelated to changes in the top peripheral T cell clonotypes found by TCRB sequencing.

Libraries were built with the immunoSEQ multiplex PCR assay. Following the manufacturer's protocol, the hsTCRB Kit was used to amplify rearranged TCR beta chain sequences. TCRB libraries were sequenced on an Illumina MiSeq. The study's own analysis went as follows. Demultiplexing, trimming and gene mapping were performed with the kit vendor's proprietary platform. TCRdb took over this immuneACCESS table, retaining in-frame rearrangements with V and J assigned. Such tables are incomplete; in checked studies, under half of the missing clones stem from an unresolved V gene, and the remainder is unexplained. V and J calls and clone size are given by that table; D and trimming were obtained from the DNA. This sample is represented by about 84,000 clones; 81% of them were singletons. 4% to 5.5% of the sample goes to the ten largest clones. The time point label for this specimen denotes: week 47, end of study. Every vaccine dose consisted of 300 ug of a 20-mer mutant IDH1 peptide in Montanide, administered subcutaneously together with topical imiquimod. Patients received eight vaccinations in weeks 1, 3, 5, 7, 11, 15, 19 and 23, corresponding to visits V03 through V10. Donors had newly diagnosed WHO grade 3 or 4 IDH1-mutant astrocytomas with loss of nuclear ATRX. The samples were drawn from NOA16, a multicentre, single-arm, open-label phase I trial in Germany that tested a mutant IDH1 peptide vaccine in humans for the first time. Genomic DNA for TCRB sequencing was extracted from EDTA blood using the DNeasy Blood and Tissue Kit.

Details on this clone: Its antigen is still unknown. Qualities for individual bases were not recorded, and no much larger clone is one base off.

The CDR3 holds 14 amino acids from the cysteine to the phenylalanine. Here the CDR3 DNA is all that survives: 42 bases in frame from base 1. CDR1 and CDR2, per the germline V gene, are MRHNA and SNTAGT. The germline ends are 12 bases apart after V is trimmed by 2 bases and J by 5 bases. Recombination joined TRBV6-4 with TRBJ1-1; no confident D gene assignment can be made. The receptor was isolated from a man aged 35 to 55 with glioma. Sequencing was performed on PBMCs, taken from a glioma patient whose treatment included an IDH1 peptide vaccine. The CDR3: CASSDGSGFTEAFF. The DNA sequence is TGTGCCAGCAGTGACGGGTCGGGCTTTACTGAAGCTTTCTTT.